Reported below is one TCR beta chain. The data belong to a study of cytomegalovirus exposure and HLA in healthy donors. The CDR3 is 17 amino acids. V gave up 6 bases and J gave up 0 bases; unmatched junction bases: 11. CDR1 is LNHDA, CDR2 SQIVND, per germline (reference sequence). Amplification used 60 Vbeta primers and 13 Jbeta primers. Measured with immunoSEQ multiplex PCR; TCRdb has only the in-frame clones, and not every one. Of around 83,000 clones listed, 78% are singletons. This clonotype was obtained from a male donor in good health and CMV-seropositive. The sequenced material came from PBMCs. This sequence joins TRBV19 and TRBJ1-1; 9 bases align to TRBD1. Here the CDR3 reads CASRLGQGNPLNTEAFF. CDR3 nucleotides: TGTGCCAGTAGGCTCGGACAGGGGAATCCCCTGAACACTGAAGCTTTCTTT.